These 32 T cell receptor beta chains came from one sample sequenced in a study of cytomegalovirus exposure and HLA in healthy donors. Data came from immunoSEQ multiplex PCR; TCRdb stores just in-frame clones and leaves some out. The sample includes 250,000 to 300,000 clones, around 90% seen only once; the top ten take under 0.45%. Sequencing used PBMCs. These receptors were collected from a young woman in good health and CMV-seronegative.

The CDR3 DNA reads TGTGCCAGCAGTTTCGCAGGGTCCCACTATGGCTACACCTTC. Protein product: CASSFAGSHYGYTF. The rearrangement joins TRBV28 to TRBJ1-2, with D tentatively TRBD1 (5 bases). V lost 3 bases and J 3 bases, leaving 11 bases between the germline ends. CDR1 is MDHEN, CDR2 SYDVKM, per germline. The CDR3 is 14 residues long.

The CDR3, as DNA: TGTGCCAGCAGCGATAGGGACTTAGGGGACAATTCACCCCTCCACTTT. Translated: CASSDRDLGDNSPLHF. This chain uses TRBV28 with TRBJ1-6; maybe TRBD1 (5 bases). Germline V gene sequence: CDR1 MDHEN, CDR2 SYDVKM. This CDR3 comprises 16 residues. The V end was cut by 6 bases, the J end by 7 bases, with 19 bases between.

CDR3 bases: TGTGCCAGCAGGCCGGGGTCGAGCACTGAAGCTTTCTTT. Translation gives CASRPGSSTEAFF. The J gene is TRBJ1-1, the V gene TRBV6-6; D is ambiguous. The CDR3 sequence is 13 residues long. V was shortened by 6 bases and J by 4 bases, with 12 bases between the two germline ends. Looked up from germline, CDR1 is MNHNY and CDR2 is SVGAGI (reference sequence).

This chain links TRBV2 with TRBJ2-1, with 8 bases fitting TRBD2. The CDR3 is made up of 15 amino acids. After removal of 7 bases from V and 0 bases from J, the junction contained 5 bases not matched to a gene. Per the germline V gene, CDR1 is SNHLY and CDR2 is FYNNEI. In DNA form, the CDR3 reads TGTGCCAGCAACCCAACTAGCGGCTCCTACAATGAGCAGTTCTTC. Encoded protein: CASNPTSGSYNEQFF. The whole variable domain, remainder taken from reference TRBV2 and TRBJ2-1, is EPEVTQTPSHQVTQMGQEVILRCVPISNHLYFYWYRQILGQKVEFLVSFYNNEISEKSEIFDDQFSVERPDGSNFTLKIRSTKLEDSAMYFCASNPTSGSYNEQFFGPGTRLTVL.

Points on this clone: The same CDR3 can be traced to other DNA sequences in this sample. CDR3 in amino acids: CASSLQGSNQPQHF. The CDR3 nucleotides read TGTGCCAGCAGCTTACAGGGTAGCAATCAGCCCCAGCATTTT. The rearrangement uses TRBV27 and TRBJ1-5, with D maybe TRBD1 (6 bases). The CDR3 sequence is 14 residues long. V dropped 6 bases and J dropped 0 bases, with 9 bases sitting between them. Germline lookup yields CDR1 MNHEY and CDR2 SMNVEV (reference sequence).

This rearrangement joins TRBV7-3 to TRBJ1-1, with TRBD1 matching over 11 bases. This CDR3 comprises 16 residues. The germline V gene encodes CDR1 SGHTA and CDR2 FQGTGA. The junction had 7 bases not matched to a gene; V was cut back by 1 base and J by 6 bases. CDR3 loop: CASSLNPGQGASEAFF. The CDR3 DNA sequence: TGTGCCAGCAGCTTAAACCCAGGACAGGGGGCGTCTGAAGCTTTCTTT.

This chain uses TRBV18 with TRBJ1-2; the match to TRBD1 covers 9 bases. CDR1 is KGHSH, CDR2 LQKENI, per germline. The V gene end was trimmed by 4 bases and the J gene end by 5 bases; junction bases not matched to a gene: 14. The CDR3 has 17 residues. The CDR3 region has the DNA TGTGCCAGCTCACACAATCAACAGGGGGCACGGGAATATGGCTACACCTTC. Translation: CASSHNQQGAREYGYTF.

The genes are TRBV20-1 and TRBJ2-7, with 8 bases lining up with TRBD2. The CDR3 is 11 residues long. The junction had 0 bases not matched to a gene; V was cut back by 3 bases and J by 5 bases. CDR1 and CDR2 from the germline V gene are DFQATT and SNEGSKA (reference sequence). The CDR3 coding sequence is TGCAGTGCTAGCGGGGGGGACGAGCAGTACGTC. Translating it yields CSASGGDEQYV.

The chain has TRBV28 and TRBJ2-7, with 8 bases fitting TRBD1. The V gene's germline CDR1 is MDHEN and CDR2 SYDVKM. After removal of 6 bases from V and 1 base from J, the junction contained 8 bases not matched to a gene. This CDR3 contains 15 residues. The CDR3 protein is CASSRGQGLSYEQYV. The CDR3 DNA follows: TGTGCCAGCAGCAGAGGACAGGGTCTTTCCTACGAGCAGTACGTC.

The chain couples TRBV27 to TRBJ1-1; the D gene is possibly TRBD1 (5 bases). Deletions cut 6 bases from V and 3 bases from J, with 17 bases between. The germline gives CDR1 MNHEY, CDR2 SMNVEV (reference sequence). The CDR3 contains 15 residues. CDR3 in DNA: TGTGCCAGCAGCCTAACCGGCGGACACCACACTGAAGCTTTCTTT. Its protein product is CASSLTGGHHTEAFF.

This clone was seen once. This chain uses TRBV7-9 with TRBJ2-3, with 10 bases that match TRBD2. The germline CDR1 and CDR2 sequences are SEHNR and FQNEAQ (reference sequence). Trimming cost V 5 bases and J 0 bases; bases outside gene matches: 2. This CDR3 spans 15 amino acids. The CDR3 bases are TGTGCCAGCAGCCCGGGACTAGCGAGCACAGATACGCAGTATTTT. Its translation: CASSPGLASTDTQYF.

The CDR3 protein is CASSIGGAGVNTEAFF. CDR3 DNA: TGTGCCAGTAGTATAGGTGGGGCTGGGGTGAACACTGAAGCTTTCTTT. V gene TRBV19 combines with J gene TRBJ1-1; the D gene is possibly TRBD1 (5 bases). The CDR3 has 16 residues. Germline values: CDR1 LNHDA, CDR2 SQIVND (reference sequence). The ends were cut back, 1 base at V and 0 bases at J, with 12 bases in the middle.

The CDR3 protein is CASKTKPGTLQETQYF. The DNA of the CDR3 is TGTGCCAGCAAGACCAAACCCGGGACTTTACAAGAGACCCAGTACTTC. V and J are TRBV28 and TRBJ2-5; D may be TRBD2 (6 bases). The germline V gene encodes CDR1 MDHEN and CDR2 SYDVKM. This CDR3 comprises 16 residues. The germline V and J ends were trimmed by 7 bases and 2 bases, with 20 bases remaining between them. Based on the CDR3 plus reference TRBV28 and TRBJ2-5, the full variable domain is DVKVTQSSRYLVKRTGEKVFLECVQDMDHENMFWYRQDPGLGLRLIYFSYDVKMKEKGDIPEGYSVSREKKERFSLILESASTNQTSMYLCASKTKPGTLQETQYFGPGTRLLVL.

The V gene is TRBV29-1, the J gene TRBJ1-1; D uncertain. Trimming removed 4 bases at V and 4 bases at J, with 13 bases between. The CDR3 is 13 amino acids. Germline lookup yields CDR1 SQVTM and CDR2 ANQGSEA. DNA of the CDR3: TGCAGCGTTGGTTACGCTCGGGGCACTGAAGCTTTCTTT. Amino acid sequence: CSVGYARGTEAFF.

The V gene is TRBV28, the J gene TRBJ2-7, with 10 nucleotides matching TRBD1. Losses at the gene ends were 6 bases for V and 4 bases for J; bases not matched to a gene: 9. Germline V CDR1 and CDR2: MDHEN, SYDVKM. The CDR3 length is 15 residues. The CDR3 region is CASSSPGQGVYEQYV. In DNA, the CDR3 is TGTGCCAGCAGCTCCCCCGGACAGGGGGTTTACGAGCAGTACGTC.

V usage is TRBV4-1 and J usage is TRBJ1-1, with 8 bases fitting TRBD1. The CDR3 runs 14 residues. In germline, CDR1 is MGHRA, CDR2 YSYEKL. Unmatched junction bases numbered 7, after V lost 4 bases and J lost 6 bases. The CDR3 bases are TGCGCCAGCAGCCTTGGGACAGGCTATTCTGAAGCTTTCTTT. It yields the protein CASSLGTGYSEAFF.

This clone was picked up one time. The chain combines TRBV27 with TRBJ1-6; a possible D gene is TRBD1 (6 bases). The V end lost 3 bases, the J end lost 6 bases, and 12 bases lay between the germline ends. Germline V gene data show CDR1 as MNHEY and CDR2 as SMNVEV (reference sequence). This CDR3 is 15 amino acids long. This CDR3 reads CASSFGPGVNSPLHF. The CDR3 DNA reads as TGTGCCAGCAGTTTTGGTCCAGGGGTTAATTCACCCCTCCACTTT.

The chain recombines TRBV5-1 with TRBJ1-1; the D gene is possibly TRBD1 (6 bases). This CDR3 is built from 14 residues. Germline V lookup: CDR1 SGHRS, CDR2 YFSETQ. V lost 3 bases to trimming and J lost 2 bases, with 11 bases between them. CDR3 coding DNA: TGCGCCAGCAGCTCCCCAGGGGATAACACTGAAGCTTTCTTT. Translation: CASSSPGDNTEAFF.

The rearrangement joins TRBV4-1 to TRBJ1-6; 12 bases fit TRBD1. Trimming took 4 bases from V and 8 from J; bases not matched to a gene: 9. The CDR3 spans 17 residues. Germline V lookup: CDR1 MGHRA, CDR2 YSYEKL. The CDR3 loop is CASSPGQGAEGDSPLHF. CDR3 coding DNA: TGCGCCAGCAGCCCGGGACAGGGGGCGGAAGGTGATTCACCCCTCCACTTT.

This chain connects TRBV7-9 to TRBJ1-2, with 8 bases matching TRBD1. CDR1 and CDR2 from the germline V gene are SEHNR and FQNEAQ (reference sequence). CDR3 size: 14 residues. V lost 5 bases and J lost 7; bases outside the gene matches: 9. CDR3 region: CASSTYQGAGGYTF. The CDR3 nucleotides read TGTGCCAGCAGCACATATCAGGGGGCAGGTGGCTACACCTTC.

The chain employs TRBV18 and TRBJ1-3; D gene ambiguous. CDR3 length: 15 residues. V lost 2 bases to trimming and J lost 7 bases, with 15 bases between them. The germline V gene has CDR1 KGHSH and CDR2 LQKENI. This chain's CDR3 is CASSPDGVRWNTIYF. CDR3 DNA sequence: TGTGCCAGCTCACCAGACGGGGTACGCTGGAACACCATATATTTT.

The chain links TRBV30 to TRBJ2-1; a possible D gene is TRBD1 (6 bases). This CDR3 region has 14 residues. V was pared by 6 bases and J by 3 bases, with 15 bases between. Germline V gives CDR1 GTSNPN, CDR2 SVGIG (reference sequence). Written as DNA, the CDR3 is TGTGCCTGCAAGAGACAGGATAACTACAATGAGCAGTTCTTC. Protein sequence: CACKRQDNYNEQFF.

This chain uses TRBV2 with TRBJ2-6; unclear D gene. The CDR3 sequence is 18 residues long. Deletions cut 1 base from V and 0 bases from J, with 13 bases between. Per the germline V gene, CDR1 is SNHLY and CDR2 is FYNNEI. This chain's CDR3 is CASSEGLGFPSGANVLTF. In DNA form, the CDR3 reads TGTGCCAGCAGTGAAGGGCTAGGTTTCCCCTCTGGGGCCAACGTCCTGACTTTC.

The chain is built from TRBV6-1 and TRBJ2-7, with 7 bases matching TRBD2. Germline V gene lookup returns CDR1 MNHNS and CDR2 SASEGT. V was pared by 6 bases and J by 7 bases, with 3 bases of the junction left unmatched. CDR3 length equals 11 residues. Here the CDR3 reads CASRQAGEQYV. The CDR3 coding sequence is TGTGCCAGCAGGCAAGCGGGGGAGCAGTACGTC.

This chain joins TRBV5-4 and TRBJ1-6; maybe TRBD1 (5 bases). Trimming shortened V by 1 base and J by 6 bases, and 8 bases separated the two germline ends. Germline V CDR1 and CDR2: SGHNT, YYREEE (reference sequence). The length of the CDR3 is 14 residues. CDR3 region: CASSLQGTNSPLHF. In DNA, the CDR3 is TGTGCCAGCAGCTTGCAGGGAACTAATTCACCCCTCCACTTT.

This clone was seen a few times. The CDR3, as DNA: TGTGCCAGCAGCTTATCGGGAGAGACCCAGTACTTC. Protein product: CASSLSGETQYF. The rearrangement links TRBV7-9 to TRBJ2-5; D is unclear. Germline V gene data show CDR1 as SEHNR and CDR2 as FQNEAQ (reference sequence). The CDR3 is 12 residues long. V was clipped by 2 bases and J by 4 bases, with 5 bases between them.

V and J are TRBV27 and TRBJ1-1, with no clear D. V was cut by 2 bases and J by 4 bases, with 8 bases left in between. CDR3 length: 13 amino acids. Germline assignment: CDR1 MNHEY and CDR2 SMNVEV (reference sequence). The CDR3 bases are TGTGCCAGCAGTTTAGCCGTTAGCACTGAAGCTTTCTTT. This translates into CASSLAVSTEAFF.

This rearrangement joins TRBV29-1 to TRBJ2-1; D is perhaps TRBD2 (5 bases). V was clipped by 6 bases and J by 12 bases, with 12 bases between them. The CDR3 covers 10 residues. Germline CDR1 SQVTM, CDR2 ANQGSEA. CDR3 DNA sequence: TGCAGCGTGGCGGGTAAAGGGCAGTTCTTC. Its protein product is CSVAGKGQFF.

This rearrangement joins TRBV5-1 to TRBJ2-3, with TRBD2 matching over 11 bases. The V gene's germline CDR1 is SGHRS and CDR2 YFSETQ. This CDR3 has 21 amino acids. J lost 3 bases, V lost 2 bases, and 20 bases had no gene match. The CDR3: CASSFDSISGGANIRTDTQYF. The CDR3 nucleotides are TGCGCCAGCAGCTTCGACAGCATTAGCGGGGGGGCCAATATCCGGACAGATACGCAGTATTTT.

This clone has just one count. The V and J genes are TRBV9 and TRBJ2-2; 10 bases are shared with TRBD1. CDR3 length: 16 amino acids. In germline, CDR1 is SGDLS, CDR2 YYNGEE. V trimming: 4 bases; J trimming: 7 bases; junction bases outside the gene matches: 10. CDR3 residues: CASSSSRDRGYGELFF. The CDR3 bases are TGTGCCAGCAGCTCCAGCCGGGACAGGGGATACGGGGAGCTGTTTTTT. Complete variable domain (other parts from reference TRBV9 and TRBJ2-2): DSGVTQTPKHLITATGQRVTLRCSPRSGDLSVYWYQQSLDQGLQFLIQYYNGEERAKGNILERFSAQQFPDLHSELNLSSLELGDSALYFCASSSSRDRGYGELFFGEGSRLTVL.

This clone came up once. The gene calls are TRBV6-1 and TRBJ1-5, with D maybe TRBD1 (5 bases). Trimming stripped 5 bases from V and 0 bases from J, with 8 bases between. This CDR3 comprises 14 residues. Germline V gives CDR1 MNHNS, CDR2 SASEGT. The CDR3 DNA is TGTGCCAGCAGTTGGGGCGATAGCAATCAGCCCCAGCATTTT. The encoded protein is CASSWGDSNQPQHF.

The chain has TRBV25-1 and TRBJ1-4, with TRBD1 matching over 7 bases. V lost 4 bases to trimming and J lost 14 bases; unmatched junction nucleotides: 7. The CDR3 contains 12 residues. Per the germline V gene, CDR1 is MGHDK and CDR2 is SYGVNS. The CDR3 DNA follows: TGTGCCAGCAGTGGCAGACAGGGCTATCTGTTTTTT. Translating gives CASSGRQGYLFF.